This T cell receptor (beta chain) was documented in a study of early T cells in non-severe SARS-CoV-2 infection. Study context: The authors sequenced bulk RNA from unsorted whole blood, leaving chains unpaired.

Study outcomes and limitations: VDJdb matching skewed toward anti-spike CD8 responses, missing private and CD4 specificities.

Germline trimming cut 2 bases from V and 2 bases from J; bases unmatched to any gene: 13. Per the germline V gene, CDR1 is DFQATT and CDR2 is SNEGSKA (reference sequence). The CDR3 loop spans 17 amino acids. The protocol attached unique molecular identifiers to individual cDNA molecules. TCRdb reprocessed the 5' RACE reads via MiXCR and lists one record per CDR3 protein. The sample lists 20,000 to 25,000 distinct CDR3 sequences; about 5.2% were seen once. The sample holds many counts of this clonotype. Its specificity is not known. Given a much more abundant clone one base away, this may be a read error.

This sequence joins TRBV20-1 and TRBJ2-3; 7 nucleotides line up with TRBD2. Input material: whole blood. The TCR sequence derives from an adult who was a healthcare worker with PCR-confirmed SARS-CoV-2 infection or an uninfected control (not recorded which). In DNA, the CDR3 is TGCAGTGCTAGAAATACCGGCCTAGCGGATCTCACAGATACGCAGTATTTT. Translation gives CSARNTGLADLTDTQYF.